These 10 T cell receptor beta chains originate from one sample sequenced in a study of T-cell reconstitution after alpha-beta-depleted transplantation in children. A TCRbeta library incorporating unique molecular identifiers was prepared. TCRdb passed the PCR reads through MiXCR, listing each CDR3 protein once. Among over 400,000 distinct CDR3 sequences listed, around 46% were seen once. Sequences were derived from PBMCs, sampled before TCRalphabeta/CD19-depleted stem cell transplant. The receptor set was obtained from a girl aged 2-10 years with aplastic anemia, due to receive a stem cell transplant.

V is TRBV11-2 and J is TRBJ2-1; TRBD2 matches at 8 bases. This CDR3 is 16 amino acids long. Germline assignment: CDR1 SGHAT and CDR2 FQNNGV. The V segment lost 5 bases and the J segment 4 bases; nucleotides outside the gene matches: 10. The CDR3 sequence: CASSHRGGTDYNEQFF. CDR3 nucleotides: TGTGCCAGCAGCCACCGGGGGGGGACCGATTACAATGAGCAGTTCTTC.

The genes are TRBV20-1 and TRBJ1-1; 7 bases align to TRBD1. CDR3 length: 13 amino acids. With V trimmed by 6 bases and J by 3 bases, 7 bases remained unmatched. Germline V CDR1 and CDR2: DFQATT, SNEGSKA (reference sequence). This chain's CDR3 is CSARGRVDTEAFF. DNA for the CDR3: TGCAGTGCGAGGGGGCGCGTAGACACTGAAGCTTTCTTT.

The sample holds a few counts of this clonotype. The CDR3 bases are TGCAGTGCTAGAAAACCGGGACTAGCTTTAGCAGATACGCAGTATTTT. Residues: CSARKPGLALADTQYF. The gene calls are TRBV20-1 and TRBJ2-3, with 9 bases lining up with TRBD2. After removal of 2 bases from V and 4 bases from J, the junction contained 10 bases not matched to a gene. This CDR3 spans 16 amino acids. CDR1 and CDR2 (germline): DFQATT, SNEGSKA (reference sequence).

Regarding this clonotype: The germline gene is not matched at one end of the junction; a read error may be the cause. CDR3 loop: CASSPDSNSEAFF. In nucleotides, the CDR3 is TGCGCCAGCAGCCCGGACTCGAACTCTGAAGCTTTCTTT. The rearrangement links TRBV5-1 to TRBJ1-1; D call uncertain. The CDR3 is made up of 13 amino acids. Germline values: CDR1 SGHRS, CDR2 YFSETQ.

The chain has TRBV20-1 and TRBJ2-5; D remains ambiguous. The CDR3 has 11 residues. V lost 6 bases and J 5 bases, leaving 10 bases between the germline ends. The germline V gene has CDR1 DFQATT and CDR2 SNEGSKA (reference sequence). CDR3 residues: CSAGRPETQYF. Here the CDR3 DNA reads TGCAGTGCCGGCCGCCCGGAGACCCAGTACTTC.

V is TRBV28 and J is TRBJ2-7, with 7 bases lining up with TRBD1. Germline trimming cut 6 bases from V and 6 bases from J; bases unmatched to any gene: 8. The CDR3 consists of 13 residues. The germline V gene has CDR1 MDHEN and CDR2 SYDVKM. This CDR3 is CASSLGTAFEQYF. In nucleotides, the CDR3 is TGTGCCAGCAGCCTAGGGACAGCCTTCGAGCAGTACTTC.

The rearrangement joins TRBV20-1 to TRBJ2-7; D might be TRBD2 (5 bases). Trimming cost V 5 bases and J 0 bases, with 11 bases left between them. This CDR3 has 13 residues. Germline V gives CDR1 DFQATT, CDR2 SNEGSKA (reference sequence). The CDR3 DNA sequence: TGCAGTGCTCCACGGGATAGCTCCTACGAGCAGTACTTC. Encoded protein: CSAPRDSSYEQYF.

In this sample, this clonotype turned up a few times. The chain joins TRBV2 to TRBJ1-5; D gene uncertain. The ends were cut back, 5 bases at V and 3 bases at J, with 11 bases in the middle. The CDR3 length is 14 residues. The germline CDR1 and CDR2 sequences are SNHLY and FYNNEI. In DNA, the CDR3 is TGTGCCAGCAGTCCTGAAGGCTTCAATCAGCCCCAGCATTTT. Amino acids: CASSPEGFNQPQHF. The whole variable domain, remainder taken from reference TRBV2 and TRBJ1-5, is EPEVTQTPSHQVTQMGQEVILRCVPISNHLYFYWYRQILGQKVEFLVSFYNNEISEKSEIFDDQFSVERPDGSNFTLKIRSTKLEDSAMYFCASSPEGFNQPQHFGDGTRLSIL.

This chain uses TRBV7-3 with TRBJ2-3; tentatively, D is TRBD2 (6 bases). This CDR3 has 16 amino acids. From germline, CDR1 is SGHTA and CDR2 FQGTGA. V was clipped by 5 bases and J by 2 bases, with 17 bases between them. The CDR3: CASSPPPGLDTDTQYF. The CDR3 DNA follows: TGTGCCAGCAGCCCACCGCCGGGACTCGACACAGATACGCAGTATTTT.

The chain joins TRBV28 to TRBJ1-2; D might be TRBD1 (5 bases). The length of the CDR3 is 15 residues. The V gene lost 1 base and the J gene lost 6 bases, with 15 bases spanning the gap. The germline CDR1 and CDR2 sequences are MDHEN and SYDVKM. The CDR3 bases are TGTGCCAGCAGTTTATCAGGGCCTCTCCAGGATGGCTACACCTTC. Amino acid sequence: CASSLSGPLQDGYTF.